These 14 T cell receptor beta chains were all obtained from the same sample, sequenced in a study of cytomegalovirus exposure and HLA in healthy donors. The table came from immunoSEQ multiplex PCR; TCRdb's copy has only in-frame clones and leaves some out. The sample lists about 67,000 clones; less than 95% were seen once. Material: PBMCs. These receptors all stem from a woman between 18 and 29 years old in good health and CMV-seronegative.

The rearrangement uses TRBV6-9 and TRBJ2-7; tentative D call: TRBD2 (7 bases). CDR3 length: 15 residues. The V and J ends lost 10 bases and 3 bases respectively, with 22 bases between them. Germline V gives CDR1 MNHGY, CDR2 SVAAGI. CDR3 in DNA: TGTGCCAACGTCTTTAGGGAGGGGGGTGGCTACGAGCAGTACTTC. Protein product: CANVFREGGGYEQYF.

The chain couples TRBV28 to TRBJ1-3, with D uncertain. The V end lost 4 bases, the J end lost 8 bases, and 9 bases lay between the germline ends. Germline CDR1 reads MDHEN; CDR2 reads SYDVKM. The CDR3 totals 12 residues. CDR3 nucleotides: TGTGCCAGCAGTTACCTAGGATACACCATATATTTT. It is translated as CASSYLGYTIYF.

The chain couples TRBV7-6 to TRBJ1-1; D might be TRBD1 (6 bases). CDR1 SGHVS and CDR2 FNYEAQ come from the germline V gene. Deletions cut 0 bases from V and 0 bases from J, with 14 bases between. The CDR3 covers 17 residues. The CDR3, as DNA: TGTGCCAGCAGCTTAGCCAGGGGATTAGTCATGAACACTGAAGCTTTCTTT. This gives the protein CASSLARGLVMNTEAFF.

The V and J genes are TRBV10-3 and TRBJ2-7, with D perhaps TRBD1 (5 bases). The CDR3 runs 13 residues. The germline CDR1 and CDR2 sequences are ENHRY and SYGVKD. Between the trimmed V and J ends, which lost 6 bases and 7 bases, there was a span of 16 bases. The CDR3 DNA sequence: TGTGCCATCAGCCGCCCGGACACCGGAGAGCAGTACTTC. Its translation is CAISRPDTGEQYF.

In regard to this clone: One end of the junction is discordant with germline, which a read error may explain. V usage is TRBV7-7 and J usage is TRBJ2-1; TRBD1 matches at 9 bases. The length of the CDR3 is 15 residues. Per germline, CDR1 SSHAT and CDR2 FNYEAQ (reference sequence). This chain's CDR3 is CASSSATGGHNEQFF. CDR3 DNA: TGTGCTAGCAGCTCTGCAACAGGGGGCCACAATGAGCAGTTCTTC.

The V gene is TRBV27, the J gene TRBJ1-2, with D possibly TRBD1 on 6 matching bases. The germline gives CDR1 MNHEY, CDR2 SMNVEV (reference sequence). V was pared by 0 bases and J by 0 bases, with 8 bases between. The CDR3 spans 15 residues. CDR3 residues: CASSLSAGANYGYTF. The CDR3 nucleotides read TGTGCCAGCAGTTTATCGGCAGGGGCTAACTATGGCTACACCTTC.

The chain links TRBV6-5 to TRBJ2-3; TRBD2 matches at 9 bases. The CDR3 is made up of 14 amino acids. Germline trimming cut 8 bases from V and 1 base from J; bases unmatched to any gene: 4. CDR1 is MNHEY and CDR2 is SVGAGI in the germline V gene. The CDR3 loop is CASSPSGGTDTQYF. The CDR3 coding sequence is TGTGCCAGCTCACCTAGCGGGGGCACAGATACGCAGTATTTT.

This clone was recorded only once. CDR3: CASSPSRTKGTDTQYF. The DNA of the CDR3 is TGTGCCAGCTCACCAAGCCGGACTAAGGGCACAGATACGCAGTATTTT. The chain recombines TRBV18 with TRBJ2-3, with a weak D call TRBD2 (6 bases). The germline V and J ends were trimmed by 2 bases and 1 base, with 13 bases remaining between them. The CDR3 is 16 amino acids. Germline assignment: CDR1 KGHSH and CDR2 LQKENI.

The chain has TRBV28 and TRBJ1-3; no reliable D call. V dropped 4 bases and J dropped 3 bases, with 13 bases sitting between them. This CDR3 has 15 residues. CDR1 is MDHEN, CDR2 SYDVKM, per germline. CDR3 protein: CASSSLFFSGNTIYF. As DNA, the CDR3 is TGTGCCAGCAGTTCCCTTTTTTTTAGTGGAAACACCATATATTTT.

The gene calls are TRBV28 and TRBJ2-5; TRBD2 agrees at 11 bases. V shed 2 bases, J shed 5 bases, and the junction held 10 bases outside the gene matches. The CDR3 has 17 residues. Germline loops: CDR1 MDHEN, CDR2 SYDVKM. The CDR3 region has the DNA TGTGCCAGCAGTTTAAGGCTAGCGGGGGGACGGGGGGAGACCCAGTACTTC. Protein sequence: CASSLRLAGGRGETQYF.

The DNA of the CDR3 is TGTGCCAGCTCACCACGTACAGCGCAGGGCACTGAAGCTTTCTTT. Translating gives CASSPRTAQGTEAFF. The chain has TRBV18 and TRBJ1-1, with D tentatively TRBD1 (5 bases). CDR1 and CDR2 (germline): KGHSH, LQKENI. The V end lost 1 base, the J end lost 4 bases, and 13 bases lay between the germline ends. The CDR3 runs 15 residues.

The gene calls are TRBV7-2 and TRBJ1-2; TRBD1 agrees at 7 bases. Trimming at V came to 7 bases and at J to 5 bases, leaving 16 bases not matched to a gene. Germline values: CDR1 SGHTA, CDR2 FQGNSA. The CDR3 is 16 amino acids. The CDR3 reads CASTRGTTGRFYGYTF. CDR3 coding DNA: TGTGCCAGCACCCGGGGGACGACAGGGCGATTTTATGGCTACACCTTC.

Only a few counts were recorded for this clone. The J gene is TRBJ1-2, the V gene TRBV6-5; no reliable D call. Germline V CDR1 and CDR2: MNHEY, SVGAGI. This CDR3 comprises 12 residues. Trimming left V 0 bases short and J 6 bases short, with 5 bases between. This CDR3 is CASSYSGNGYTF. The CDR3, as DNA: TGTGCCAGCAGTTACTCCGGTAATGGCTACACCTTC.

J is TRBJ1-1 and V is TRBV30; D gene ambiguous. V was clipped by 2 bases and J by 5 bases, with 12 bases between them. CDR1 GTSNPN and CDR2 SVGIG come from the germline V gene (reference sequence). The CDR3 loop spans 13 amino acids. Here the CDR3 DNA reads TGTGCCTGGAGTATCCAACGGTGGACTGAAGCTTTCTTT. Translating gives CAWSIQRWTEAFF.